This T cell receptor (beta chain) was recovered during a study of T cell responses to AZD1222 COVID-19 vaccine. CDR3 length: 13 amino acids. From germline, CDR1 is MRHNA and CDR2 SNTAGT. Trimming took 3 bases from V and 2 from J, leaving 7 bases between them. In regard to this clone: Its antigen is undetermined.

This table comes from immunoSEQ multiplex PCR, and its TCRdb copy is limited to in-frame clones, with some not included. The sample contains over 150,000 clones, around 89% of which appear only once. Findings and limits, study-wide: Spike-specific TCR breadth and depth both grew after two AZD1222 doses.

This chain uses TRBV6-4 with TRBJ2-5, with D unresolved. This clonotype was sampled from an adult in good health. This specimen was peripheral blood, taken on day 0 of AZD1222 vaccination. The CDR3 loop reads CASSEGYQETQYF. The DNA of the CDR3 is TGTGCCAGCAGTGAAGGCTATCAAGAGACCCAGTACTTC.